This TCR beta chain was sequenced for a study of blood T cell repertoires in COVID-19. About the study: Collection of acute and convalescent COVID-19 samples took place in the United States, Italy and Spain. T cells, B-cell-depleted T cells, or PBMCs supplied cDNA or gDNA.

Original data processing: Scientists estimated how many nucleated cells there were by amplifying reference gene primers. This table comes from immunoSEQ multiplex PCR, and its TCRdb copy is limited to in-frame clones, with some not included. V, J and clone size are taken as reported in that table, and D and trimming were inferred from the DNA itself. Found here are roughly 200,000 clones, about 85% of them singletons; the top ten hold about 5%. This clone is a singleton in its sample. The receptor comes from an elderly woman with acute or convalescent COVID-19. Sequenced input: peripheral blood.

This CDR3 is CASSLGQGANYGYTF. As DNA, the CDR3 is TGTGCCAGCAGCTTAGGACAGGGCGCGAACTATGGCTACACCTTC. This sequence joins TRBV7-8 and TRBJ1-2; TRBD1 aligns across 7 bases. J was trimmed by 2 bases and V by 1 base; bases with no gene match: 4. In germline, CDR1 is SGHVS, CDR2 FQNEAQ. This CDR3 contains 15 residues.